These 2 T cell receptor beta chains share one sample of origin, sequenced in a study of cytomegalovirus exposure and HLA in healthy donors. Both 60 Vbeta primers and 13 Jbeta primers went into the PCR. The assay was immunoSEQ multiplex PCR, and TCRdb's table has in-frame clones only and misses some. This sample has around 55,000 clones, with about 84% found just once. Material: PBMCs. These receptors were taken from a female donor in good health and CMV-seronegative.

In DNA form, the CDR3 reads TGTGCCAGCAGCGTAGCACAGGGGGCGCGCTATGGCTACACCTTC. It yields the protein CASSVAQGARYGYTF. The rearrangement links TRBV9 to TRBJ1-2; 9 bases line up with TRBD1. Germline V gives CDR1 SGDLS, CDR2 YYNGEE. With V trimmed by 0 bases and J by 4 bases, 4 bases remained unmatched. The CDR3 length is 15 residues. Filled out from reference TRBV9 and TRBJ1-2, the complete variable domain reads DSGVTQTPKHLITATGQRVTLRCSPRSGDLSVYWYQQSLDQGLQFLIQYYNGEERAKGNILERFSAQQFPDLHSELNLSSLELGDSALYFCASSVAQGARYGYTFGSGTRLTVV.

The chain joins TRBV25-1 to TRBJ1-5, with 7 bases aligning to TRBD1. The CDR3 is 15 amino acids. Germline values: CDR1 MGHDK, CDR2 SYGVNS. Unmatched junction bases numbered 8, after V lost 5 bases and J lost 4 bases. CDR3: CASSTGGTANQPQHF. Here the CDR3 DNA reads TGTGCCAGCAGTACGGGCGGGACAGCTAATCAGCCCCAGCATTTT.